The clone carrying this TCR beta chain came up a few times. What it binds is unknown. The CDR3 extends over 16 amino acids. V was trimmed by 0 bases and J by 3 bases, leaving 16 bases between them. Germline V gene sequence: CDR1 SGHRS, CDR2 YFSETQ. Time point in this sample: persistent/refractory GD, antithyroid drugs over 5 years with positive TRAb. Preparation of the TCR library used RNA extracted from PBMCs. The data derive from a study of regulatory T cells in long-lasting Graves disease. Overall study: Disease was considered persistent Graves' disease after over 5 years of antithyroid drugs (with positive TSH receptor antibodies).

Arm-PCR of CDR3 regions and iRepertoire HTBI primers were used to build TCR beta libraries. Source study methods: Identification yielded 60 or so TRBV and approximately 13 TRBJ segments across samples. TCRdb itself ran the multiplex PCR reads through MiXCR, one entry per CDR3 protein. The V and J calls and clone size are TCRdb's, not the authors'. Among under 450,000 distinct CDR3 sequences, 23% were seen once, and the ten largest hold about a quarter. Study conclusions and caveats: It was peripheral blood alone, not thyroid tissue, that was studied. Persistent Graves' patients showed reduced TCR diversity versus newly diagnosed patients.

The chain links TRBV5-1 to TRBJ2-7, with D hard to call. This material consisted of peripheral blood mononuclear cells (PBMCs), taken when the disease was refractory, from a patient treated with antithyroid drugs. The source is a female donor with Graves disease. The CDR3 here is CASSLATGTVHYEQYF. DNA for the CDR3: TGCGCCAGCAGCTTGGCGACTGGAACAGTTCACTACGAGCAGTACTTC. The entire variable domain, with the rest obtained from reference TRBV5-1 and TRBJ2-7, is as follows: KAGVTQTPRYLIKTRGQQVTLSCSPISGHRSVSWYQQTPGQGLQFLFEYFSETQRNKGNFPGRFSGRQFSNSRSEMNVSTLELGDSALYLCASSLATGTVHYEQYFGPGTRLTVT.